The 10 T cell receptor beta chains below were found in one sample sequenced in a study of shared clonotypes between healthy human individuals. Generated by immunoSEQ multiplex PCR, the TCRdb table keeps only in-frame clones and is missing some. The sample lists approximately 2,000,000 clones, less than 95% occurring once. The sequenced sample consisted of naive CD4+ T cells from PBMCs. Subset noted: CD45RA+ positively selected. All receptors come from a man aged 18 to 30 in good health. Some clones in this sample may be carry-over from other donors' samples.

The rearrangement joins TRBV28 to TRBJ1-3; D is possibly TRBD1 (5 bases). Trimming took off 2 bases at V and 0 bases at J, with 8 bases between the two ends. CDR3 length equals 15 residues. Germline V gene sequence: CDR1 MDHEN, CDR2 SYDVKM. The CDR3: CASSLEGISGNTIYF. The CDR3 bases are TGTGCCAGCAGTTTAGAGGGGATCTCTGGAAACACCATATATTTT.

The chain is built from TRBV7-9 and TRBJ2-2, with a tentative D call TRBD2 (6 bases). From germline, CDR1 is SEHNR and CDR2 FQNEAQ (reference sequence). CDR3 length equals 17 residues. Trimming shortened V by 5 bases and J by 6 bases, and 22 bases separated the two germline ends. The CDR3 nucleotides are TGTGCCAGCAGCCTCGGGGTAGCGGTAACCTTCGCCGGGGAGCTGTTTTTT. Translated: CASSLGVAVTFAGELFF.

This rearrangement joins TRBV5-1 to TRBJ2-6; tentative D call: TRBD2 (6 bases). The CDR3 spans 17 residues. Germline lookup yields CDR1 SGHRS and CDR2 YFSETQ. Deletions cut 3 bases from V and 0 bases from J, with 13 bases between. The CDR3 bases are TGCGCCAGCAGCTCCTTGCCCGGGGGCTCTGGGGCCAACGTCCTGACTTTC. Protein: CASSSLPGGSGANVLTF.

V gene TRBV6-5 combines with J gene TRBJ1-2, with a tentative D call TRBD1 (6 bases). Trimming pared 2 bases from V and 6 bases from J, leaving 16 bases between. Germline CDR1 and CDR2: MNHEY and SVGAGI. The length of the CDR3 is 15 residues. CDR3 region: CASSYLPGTGNGYTF. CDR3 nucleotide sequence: TGTGCCAGCAGTTACCTTCCAGGAACAGGGAATGGCTACACCTTC.

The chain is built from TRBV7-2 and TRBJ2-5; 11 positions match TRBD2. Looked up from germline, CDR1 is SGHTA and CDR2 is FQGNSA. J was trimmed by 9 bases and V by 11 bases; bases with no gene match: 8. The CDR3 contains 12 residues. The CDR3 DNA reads TGTGCCGTGGGGACTAGCGGTCCGGCCCAGTACTTC. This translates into CAVGTSGPAQYF.

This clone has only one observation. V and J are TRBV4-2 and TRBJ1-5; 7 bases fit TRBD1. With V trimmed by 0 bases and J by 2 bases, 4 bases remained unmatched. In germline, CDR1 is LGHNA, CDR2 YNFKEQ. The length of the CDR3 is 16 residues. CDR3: CASSQDRGGGNQPQHF. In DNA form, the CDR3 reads TGTGCCAGCAGCCAAGACAGAGGGGGCGGCAATCAGCCCCAGCATTTT.

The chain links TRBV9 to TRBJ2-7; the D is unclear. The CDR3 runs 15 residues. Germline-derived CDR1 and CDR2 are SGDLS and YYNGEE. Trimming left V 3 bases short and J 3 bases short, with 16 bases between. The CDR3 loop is CASSAGGEESYEQYF. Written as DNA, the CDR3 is TGTGCCAGCAGCGCTGGTGGAGAGGAGAGCTACGAGCAGTACTTC.

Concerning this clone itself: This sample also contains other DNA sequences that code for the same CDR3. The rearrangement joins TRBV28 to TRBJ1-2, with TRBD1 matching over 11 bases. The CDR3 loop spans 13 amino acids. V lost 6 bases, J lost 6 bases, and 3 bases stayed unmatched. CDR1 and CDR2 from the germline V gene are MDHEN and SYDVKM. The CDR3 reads CASSWGQGDGYTF. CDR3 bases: TGTGCCAGCAGCTGGGGACAGGGGGATGGCTACACCTTC.

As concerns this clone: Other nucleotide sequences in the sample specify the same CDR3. The CDR3 sequence is CASSLVPGELFF. The DNA for the CDR3 is TGCGCCAGCAGCTTGGTCCCCGGGGAGCTGTTTTTT. The chain uses TRBV5-1 and TRBJ2-2; D unclear. V lost 0 bases, J lost 6 bases, and 3 bases lay in between. The CDR3 extends over 12 amino acids. In germline, CDR1 is SGHRS, CDR2 YFSETQ.

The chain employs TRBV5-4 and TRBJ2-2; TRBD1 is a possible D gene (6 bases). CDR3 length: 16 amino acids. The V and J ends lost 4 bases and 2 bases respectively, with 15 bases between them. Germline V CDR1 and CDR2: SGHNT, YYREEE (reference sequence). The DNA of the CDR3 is TGTGCCAGCAGCCGAACGACAGGCGCTAACACCGGGGAGCTGTTTTTT. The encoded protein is CASSRTTGANTGELFF.